A selection of T cell receptor beta chains follows, all from one sample in a study. TCRdb redid the calling of the 5' RACE reads with MiXCR, one entry per CDR3 protein. The data show roughly 45,000 distinct CDR3 sequences, 22% seen once. The sample taken for sequencing was Tregs sorted from a lymph node. These receptors were taken from a female donor with breast cancer. Both conserved end residues are part of each CDR3. A D gene is named only where the DNA matches it firmly. For some rows the clone size is stated as once, few or many, or as a class when expanded; others skip it.

V: TRBV7-9; D: -; J: TRBJ1-1; size: few; DNA: TGTGCCAGCCGTGACGGACCTGACACTGAAGCTTTCTTT; CDR3: CASRDGPDTEAFF
V: TRBV6-5; D: TRBD2; J: TRBJ2-7; size: many; DNA: TGTGCCAGCAGGGGGGGGAGGGCGAACTACGAGCAGTACTTC; CDR3: CASRGGRANYEQYF
V: TRBV20-1; D: TRBD2; J: TRBJ2-1; size: many; DNA: TGCAGTGCTAGGCCTCTAGCGGGAAGCGATGAGCAGTTCTTC; CDR3: CSARPLAGSDEQFF
V: TRBV5-1; D: TRBD2; J: TRBJ2-3; size: few; DNA: TGCGCCAGCAGCTTGGGCTTAGCGGGAAATTCAGATACGCAGTATTTT; CDR3: CASSLGLAGNSDTQYF
V: TRBV24-1; D: TRBD1; J: TRBJ2-2; size: few; DNA: TGTGCCACCAGAACAGGGGCCCCCGGGAACACCGGGGAGCTGTTTTTT; CDR3: CATRTGAPGNTGELFF
V: TRBV12-3/TRBV12-4; D: -; J: TRBJ2-1; size: many; DNA: TGTGCCAGCAGCTGGAGCGGAGCGAATGAGCAGTTCTTC; CDR3: CASSWSGANEQFF
V: TRBV5-1; D: -; J: TRBJ1-1; size: -; DNA: TGCGCCAGCAGCACCTACACGGGAGGGACTGAAGCTTTCTTT; CDR3: CASSTYTGGTEAFF
V: TRBV5-1; D: TRBD2; J: TRBJ2-1; size: -; DNA: TGCGCCAGCAGCTTTAGCGGGAGGGGCTCCTACAATGAGCAGTTCTTC; CDR3: CASSFSGRGSYNEQFF
V: TRBV10-3; D: -; J: TRBJ1-1; size: few; DNA: TGTGCCATCAGTGAGTCAAGAGGTGGCACTGAAGCTTTCTTT; CDR3: CAISESRGGTEAFF
V: TRBV10-2; D: -; J: TRBJ1-3; size: many; DNA: TGCGCCAGCAGTGACTCAGGTTCTGGAAACACCATATATTTT; CDR3: CASSDSGSGNTIYF
V: TRBV5-1; D: TRBD1; J: TRBJ2-7; size: many; DNA: TGCGCCAGCAGCTTGGCACTCCGGGACAGGGGGATCCACGAGCAGTACTTC; CDR3: CASSLALRDRGIHEQYF
V: TRBV28; D: TRBD1; J: TRBJ2-7; size: many; DNA: TGTGCCAGCAGTCCGATCCCCGGGACAGGGTATCTCCACGAGCAGTACTTC; CDR3: CASSPIPGTGYLHEQYF
V: TRBV25-1; D: -; J: TRBJ2-7; size: few; DNA: TGTGCCAGCGCCCCCGGGACTTCCGGATACGAGCAGTACTTC; CDR3: CASAPGTSGYEQYF
V: TRBV6-1; D: -; J: TRBJ2-1; size: -; DNA: TGTGCCAGCAGTGAAGAGCCGGGGGCGAAGCAGTTCTTC; CDR3: CASSEEPGAKQFF
V: TRBV12-3/TRBV12-4; D: TRBD1; J: TRBJ1-1; size: many; DNA: TGTGCCAGCAGAGGACAGGATCCCACTGAAGCTTTCTTT; CDR3: CASRGQDPTEAFF
V: TRBV3-1; D: TRBD1; J: TRBJ1-2; size: -; DNA: TGTGCCAGCAGCGATCCAGGGGGATATGGCTACACCTTC; CDR3: CASSDPGGYGYTF
V: TRBV12-3/TRBV12-4; D: TRBD2; J: TRBJ2-7; size: few; DNA: TGTGCCAGCAGACCTACTAGCGGGATATCCTACGAGCAGTACTTC; CDR3: CASRPTSGISYEQYF
V: TRBV20-1; D: -; J: TRBJ1-1; size: medium-sized; DNA: TGCAGTGCTAGGGAGTTGAACACTGAAGCTTTCTTT; CDR3: CSARELNTEAFF
V: TRBV12-3/TRBV12-4; D: -; J: TRBJ2-6; size: -; DNA: TGTGCCAGCAGCCCTCCGGGCCCCAGCTCTGGGGCCAACGTCCTGACTTTC; CDR3: CASSPPGPSSGANVLTF
V: TRBV5-1; D: TRBD2; J: TRBJ2-3; size: -; DNA: TGCGCCAGCAGCTTGCTAGCGGGAGGGCCCTCAGATACGCAGTATTTT; CDR3: CASSLLAGGPSDTQYF
V: TRBV3-1; D: -; J: TRBJ1-2; size: -; DNA: TGTGCCAGCAGCCATGCCGACAGCTTCTATGGCTACACCTTC; CDR3: CASSHADSFYGYTF
V: TRBV27; D: -; J: TRBJ1-5; size: many; DNA: TGTGCCAGCAGTCCGTGGAGCAATCAGCCCCAGCATTTT; CDR3: CASSPWSNQPQHF
V: TRBV12-3/TRBV12-4; D: TRBD1; J: TRBJ1-2; size: -; DNA: TGTGCCAGCAGTCTTAGGACAGGTCGCGGCTATGGCTACACCTTC; CDR3: CASSLRTGRGYGYTF
V: TRBV5-8; D: -; J: TRBJ2-7; size: -; DNA: TGTGCCAGCAGCCGATCCTACGAGCAGTACTTC; CDR3: CASSRSYEQYF
V: TRBV10-3; D: -; J: TRBJ1-2; size: -; DNA: TGTGCCACGATAGACTCCGGCTATGGCTACACCTTC; CDR3: CATIDSGYGYTF
V: TRBV6-5; D: -; J: TRBJ1-3; size: few; DNA: TGTGCCAGCAGTCCCTACTCTGGAAACACCATATATTTT; CDR3: CASSPYSGNTIYF
V: TRBV20-1; D: -; J: TRBJ1-3; size: few; DNA: TGCAGTGCTAGTCTCGAATCCTCTGGAAACACCATATATTTT; CDR3: CSASLESSGNTIYF
V: TRBV9; D: TRBD2; J: TRBJ2-1; size: many; DNA: TGTGCCAGCAGCGTAGGGGCTAGCGGGAGAGCAGTTGGCAATGAGCAGTTCTTC; CDR3: CASSVGASGRAVGNEQFF
V: TRBV29-1; D: TRBD2; J: TRBJ2-1; size: many; DNA: TGCAGCGTTGGCGACGACGTACTAGCGGGACTGAATGAGCAGTTCTTC; CDR3: CSVGDDVLAGLNEQFF
V: TRBV4-1; D: -; J: TRBJ2-1; size: few; DNA: TGCGCCAGCAGCCAAGATTCGGTGGGAGGGGGTTACAATGAGCAGTTCTTC; CDR3: CASSQDSVGGGYNEQFF
V: TRBV6-1; D: TRBD2; J: TRBJ2-2; size: -; DNA: TGTGCCAGCCGGAACGTAGCGGGGCTAAACACCGGGGAGCTGTTTTTT; CDR3: CASRNVAGLNTGELFF
V: TRBV27; D: -; J: TRBJ1-2; size: many; DNA: TGTGCCAGCAGTTTATCCCGGACGGAGAGGGCGTATGGCTACACCTTC; CDR3: CASSLSRTERAYGYTF
V: TRBV9; D: TRBD1; J: TRBJ1-2; size: many; DNA: TGTGCCAGCAGCTCCCTTGTAGGACAGGGACTTGGCTACACCTTC; CDR3: CASSSLVGQGLGYTF
V: TRBV20-1; D: -; J: TRBJ2-7; size: many; DNA: TGCAGTGCTAGCGGAAGATTCAAGGGACTGATGTCCTACGAGCAGTACTTC; CDR3: CSASGRFKGLMSYEQYF
V: TRBV5-1; D: -; J: TRBJ1-2; size: medium-sized; DNA: TGCGCCAGCAGCAGTAACCCGTACTATGGCTACACCTTC; CDR3: CASSSNPYYGYTF
V: TRBV6-1; D: -; J: TRBJ1-1; size: few; DNA: TGTGCCAGCAGTGAAGTGGGGAACATGAACACTGAAGCTTTCTTT; CDR3: CASSEVGNMNTEAFF
V: TRBV5-6; D: -; J: TRBJ2-1; size: many; DNA: TGTGCCAGCAGCTACCGGACTGGGTGGTACAATGAGCAGTTCTTC; CDR3: CASSYRTGWYNEQFF
V: TRBV7-9; D: -; J: TRBJ1-2; size: many; DNA: TGTGCCAGCAGCTGGGAATTGGAGGATGGCTACACCTTC; CDR3: CASSWELEDGYTF
V: TRBV6-5; D: -; J: TRBJ2-7; size: -; DNA: TGTGCCAGCAGGGAGAGGCAGCACTACGAGCAGTACTTC; CDR3: CASRERQHYEQYF
V: TRBV4-2; D: TRBD1; J: TRBJ2-7; size: few; DNA: TGTGCCAGCAGCCACCCCGGGACAGGGGCCGAGCAGTACTTC; CDR3: CASSHPGTGAEQYF
V: TRBV4-3; D: -; J: TRBJ2-2; size: many; DNA: TGCGCCAGCAGCCAAGATTTTAGGCGGGGGCCCGGGGAGCTGTTTTTT; CDR3: CASSQDFRRGPGELFF